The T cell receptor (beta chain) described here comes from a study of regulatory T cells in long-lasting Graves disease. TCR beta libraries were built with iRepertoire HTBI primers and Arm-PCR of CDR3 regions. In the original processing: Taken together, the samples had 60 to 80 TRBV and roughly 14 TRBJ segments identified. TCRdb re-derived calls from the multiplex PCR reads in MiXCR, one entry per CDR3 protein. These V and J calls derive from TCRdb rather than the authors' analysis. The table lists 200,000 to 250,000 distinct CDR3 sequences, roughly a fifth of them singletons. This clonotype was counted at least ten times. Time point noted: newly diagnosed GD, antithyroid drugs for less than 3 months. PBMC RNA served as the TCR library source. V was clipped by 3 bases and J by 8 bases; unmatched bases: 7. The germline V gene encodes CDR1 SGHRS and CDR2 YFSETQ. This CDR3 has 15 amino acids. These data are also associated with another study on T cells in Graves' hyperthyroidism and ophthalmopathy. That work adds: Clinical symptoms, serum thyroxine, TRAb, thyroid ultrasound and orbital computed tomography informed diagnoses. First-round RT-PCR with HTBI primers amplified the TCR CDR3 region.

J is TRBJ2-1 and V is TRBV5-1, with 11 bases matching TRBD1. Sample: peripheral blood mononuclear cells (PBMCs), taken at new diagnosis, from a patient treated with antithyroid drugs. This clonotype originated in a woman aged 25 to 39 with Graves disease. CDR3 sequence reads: CASSSAGTGGDEQFF. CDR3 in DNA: TGCGCCAGCAGCTCGGCCGGGACAGGGGGTGATGAGCAGTTCTTC.